There are many counts of the clone carrying this TCR beta chain. The antigen remains undetermined. Each CDR3 protein is one row after TCRdb ran MiXCR on the reads. The data contain under 200,000 distinct CDR3 sequences, about a tenth of them singletons. This record comes from a study of T cell repertoires in cytomegalovirus infection. The wider study: Public TCR beta signatures provided an indication of both CMV infection and a matching HLA type. Study-wide results and caveats: Adding up the frequency of public TCR beta families identified people who carried CMV plus the relevant HLA. HLA-C-restricted CMV clonotypes gave the most frequent clonotype in two of eight donors.

The V and J ends lost 4 bases and 4 bases respectively, with 13 bases between them. This CDR3 is 14 amino acids long. Looked up from germline, CDR1 is SGHVS and CDR2 is FNYEAQ. The receptor was derived from a human donor in good health (CMV status not recorded). Some clones in this sample may be carry-over from other donors' samples. This rearrangement joins TRBV7-6 to TRBJ1-2, with unresolved D. Input material: PBMCs. The CDR3 loop is CASSSRERSYGYTF. Written as DNA, the CDR3 is TGTGCCAGCAGCTCGCGAGAGAGGAGCTATGGCTACACCTTC.